The present TCR beta chain was sequenced within a study of molecular identifiers for immune sequencing clone quantification. Study observations and caveats: Over 98% of effector molecules, but under 1% in naive cells, were held by clones with more than 20 RNA copies.

In the case of this clonotype: The antigen remains unidentified. Being one base from a much bigger clone, this may be a read error.

Germline CDR1 and CDR2: MNHNS and SASEGT. There are 11 residues in the CDR3. Trimming shortened V by 4 bases and J by 8 bases, and 9 bases separated the two germline ends. MiXCR, applied by TCRdb to the PCR reads, yields one record per CDR3 protein. The data contain over 70,000 distinct CDR3 sequences, 20% to 30% of them singletons. The chain has TRBV6-1 and TRBJ2-7; no clear D. The TCR comes from a human donor in good health. Some libraries in this study had Jurkat cell RNA spiked in. Sequencing was carried out using naive CD8+ T cells from blood, with Jurkat cell RNA spiked in. Subset described: FACS-sorted CD8+CD4-CCR7+CD45RA+ naive T cells. CDR3 nucleotides: TGTGCCAGCAGTGTTTTCATCAAGCAGTACTTC. It translates to CASSVFIKQYF.